These 21 T cell receptor beta chains were all obtained from the same sample, sequenced in a study of blood T cell repertoires in COVID-19 (dated by TCRdb to 2018 to 2020). Libraries were constructed by the immunoSEQ multiplex PCR assay. Here the immuneACCESS table is served through TCRdb, limited to in-frame sequences with V and J called. Missing clones are a known gap in these copies; in checked studies unresolved V genes cover under half, and the rest lacks a known reason. The sample includes some 240,000 clones, with roughly 87% observed a single time. The ten largest clonotypes hold just over 7% of the sample. The sample consisted of peripheral blood. These receptors were taken from a man in his fifties or sixties who had recovered from COVID-19.

DNA for the CDR3: TGTGCCAGCAGCCCCCCCGGGTTTACTGAAGCTTTCTTT. Amino acid sequence: CASSPPGFTEAFF. The chain recombines TRBV7-9 with TRBJ1-1, with D uncertain. This CDR3 has 13 amino acids. CDR1 is SEHNR, CDR2 FQNEAQ, per germline (reference sequence). Trimming removed 5 bases from V and 5 bases from J, with 12 bases in between.

The V call is TRBV18, the J call TRBJ1-1, with D maybe TRBD1 (5 bases). The CDR3 loop spans 13 amino acids. The ends were cut back, 2 bases at V and 4 bases at J, with 8 bases in the middle. Germline V gene sequence: CDR1 KGHSH, CDR2 LQKENI. In DNA, the CDR3 is TGTGCCAGCTCACCAAGACAGTTCACTGAAGCTTTCTTT. Translated, it gives CASSPRQFTEAFF.

This clone was recorded a few times. The gene calls are TRBV5-1 and TRBJ2-1, with 9 bases lining up with TRBD2. The CDR3 spans 16 residues. Germline CDR1 SGHRS, CDR2 YFSETQ. V lost 3 bases, J lost 0 bases, and 4 bases stayed unmatched. In nucleotides, the CDR3 is TGCGCCAGCAGCTACCTAGCGGGGAGCTCCTACAATGAGCAGTTCTTC. Protein sequence: CASSYLAGSSYNEQFF.

This chain joins TRBV4-1 and TRBJ2-1; 11 bases are shared with TRBD2. Germline V gives CDR1 MGHRA, CDR2 YSYEKL. The CDR3 has 18 amino acids. V shed 5 bases and J 8 bases; nucleotides not matched to a gene: 17. The CDR3 region has the DNA TGCGCCAGCAGCAGTGGGCTAGCGGGGGGACAAAGAGTACATGAGCAGTTCTTC. Its protein is CASSSGLAGGQRVHEQFF.

The chain couples TRBV10-3 to TRBJ2-1, with TRBD2 matching 10 bases. CDR1 is ENHRY, CDR2 SYGVKD, per germline. The CDR3 runs 15 residues. V dropped 4 bases and J dropped 8; count of bases not matched to a gene: 8. CDR3: CAISGLASGGDEQFF. CDR3 coding DNA: TGTGCCATCAGTGGACTAGCTAGCGGGGGCGATGAGCAGTTCTTC.

The V and J genes are TRBV9 and TRBJ2-3; no reliable D call. Trimming removed 0 bases from V and 0 bases from J, with 14 bases in between. Germline-derived CDR1 and CDR2 are SGDLS and YYNGEE. The CDR3 sequence is 17 residues long. CDR3 sequence: CASSVVRGGASTDTQYF. Written as DNA, the CDR3 is TGTGCCAGCAGCGTAGTCCGCGGCGGTGCTAGCACAGATACGCAGTATTTT.

This chain uses TRBV10-3 with TRBJ2-7, with 8 bases aligning to TRBD1. Germline CDR1 ENHRY, CDR2 SYGVKD. This CDR3 spans 13 amino acids. Unmatched junction bases numbered 9, after V lost 9 bases and J lost 5 bases. The CDR3 loop reads CAIETGEGHEQYF. DNA for the CDR3: TGTGCCATAGAGACAGGGGAAGGCCACGAGCAGTACTTC.

The chain employs TRBV18 and TRBJ1-1, with D tentatively TRBD1 (6 bases). The V end lost 4 bases, the J end lost 1 base, and 16 bases lay between the germline ends. This CDR3 has 16 residues. CDR1 and CDR2 from the germline V gene are KGHSH and LQKENI. CDR3 region: CASSLGQLGTNTEAFF. DNA for the CDR3: TGTGCCAGCTCACTCGGACAGCTTGGGACGAACACTGAAGCTTTCTTT. The variable domain in full, with the rest retrieved from reference TRBV18 and TRBJ1-1, is NAGVMQNPRHLVRRRGQEARLRCSPMKGHSHVYWYRQLPEEGLKFMVYLQKENIIDESGMPKERFSAEFPKEGPSILRIQQVVRGDSAAYFCASSLGQLGTNTEAFFGQGTRLTVV.

The J gene is TRBJ2-3, the V gene TRBV7-6, with D perhaps matching TRBD2 (6 bases). Germline V gene sequence: CDR1 SGHVS, CDR2 FNYEAQ. V was shortened by 4 bases and J by 0 bases, with 11 bases between the two germline ends. The CDR3 sequence is 15 residues long. The CDR3 sequence is CASSSLSGSTDTQYF. As DNA, the CDR3 is TGTGCCAGCAGCTCTTTGAGCGGGAGCACAGATACGCAGTATTTT. The full variable domain, in which reference TRBV7-6 and TRBJ2-3 provide the parts outside the CDR3, is GAGVSQSPRYKVTKRGQDVALRCDPISGHVSLYWYRQALGQGPEFLTYFNYEAQQDKSGLPNDRFSAERPEGSISTLTIQRTEQRDSAMYRCASSSLSGSTDTQYFGPGTRLTVL.

This chain uses TRBV27 with TRBJ1-1; D is unclear. This CDR3 comprises 15 residues. Germline lookup yields CDR1 MNHEY and CDR2 SMNVEV (reference sequence). V was cut by 0 bases and J by 3 bases, with 11 bases left in between. The CDR3 region has the DNA TGTGCCAGCAGTTTATCGCCGGGTGCCTACACTGAAGCTTTCTTT. Protein sequence: CASSLSPGAYTEAFF.

The chain is built from TRBV19 and TRBJ2-3, with TRBD1 matching over 9 bases. There are 14 residues in the CDR3. Germline V gives CDR1 LNHDA, CDR2 SQIVND (reference sequence). V lost 4 bases to trimming and J lost 3 bases; unmatched junction nucleotides: 2. Here the CDR3 DNA reads TGTGCCAGTAGTAGACAGGGGGGGACAGATACGCAGTATTTT. It translates to CASSRQGGTDTQYF.

The genes are TRBV6-6 and TRBJ1-4; weak D call: TRBD1 (5 bases). This CDR3 is 15 amino acids long. Germline CDR1 reads MNHNY; CDR2 reads SVGAGI (reference sequence). The V end was cut by 0 bases, the J end by 7 bases, with 12 bases between. The CDR3 loop reads CASSYSGPGSEKLFF. The CDR3 DNA reads TGTGCCAGCAGTTACTCGGGACCCGGGAGTGAAAAACTGTTTTTT.

The gene calls are TRBV7-6 and TRBJ1-4, with D perhaps TRBD1 (5 bases). V was cut by 5 bases and J by 5 bases, with 21 bases left in between. The length of the CDR3 is 17 residues. CDR1 and CDR2 (germline): SGHVS, FNYEAQ. CDR3 residues: CASSPSAGTRGNEKLFF. DNA of the CDR3: TGTGCCAGCAGCCCGAGCGCCGGGACCCGGGGGAATGAAAAACTGTTTTTT.

This sequence joins TRBV5-1 and TRBJ2-6; 7 bases match TRBD2. V trimming: 5 bases; J trimming: 4 bases; junction bases outside the gene matches: 3. The CDR3 loop spans 14 amino acids. The germline V gene has CDR1 SGHRS and CDR2 YFSETQ. CDR3 loop: CASSGGEGANVLTF. The CDR3 bases are TGCGCCAGCAGTGGGGGGGAAGGGGCCAACGTCCTGACTTTC.

The CDR3 coding sequence is TGTGCCAGTGCGACTAGCGGGGGGGCCTCGGAGCAGTATTTT. This gives the protein CASATSGGASEQYF. This chain joins TRBV2 and TRBJ2-3; 14 bases agree with TRBD2. CDR3 size: 14 residues. Germline values: CDR1 SNHLY, CDR2 FYNNEI. With V trimmed by 9 bases and J by 11 bases, 10 bases remained unmatched.

The genes are TRBV30 and TRBJ1-5; D might be TRBD1 (5 bases). The CDR3 consists of 13 residues. Per the germline V gene, CDR1 is GTSNPN and CDR2 is SVGIG (reference sequence). Trimming pared 3 bases from V and 0 bases from J, leaving 6 bases between. The CDR3 loop reads CAWRQDSNQPQHF. The CDR3 coding sequence is TGTGCCTGGAGACAGGATAGCAATCAGCCCCAGCATTTT.

This clone showed up just a few times. The chain uses TRBV25-1 and TRBJ1-6, with a weak D call TRBD1 (5 bases). Germline values: CDR1 MGHDK, CDR2 SYGVNS. This CDR3 is built from 15 residues. The germline V and J ends were trimmed by 7 bases and 8 bases, with 18 bases remaining between them. CDR3 DNA: TGTGCCAGCACGAGGATCGGGGGGTTGGATTCACCCCTCCACTTT. Protein sequence: CASTRIGGLDSPLHF.

The chain combines TRBV2 with TRBJ1-5; TRBD1 might be the D (5 bases). Trimming removed 3 bases from V and 7 bases from J, with 19 bases in between. This CDR3 is 16 amino acids long. Germline V lookup: CDR1 SNHLY, CDR2 FYNNEI. CDR3 sequence: CASSDEGTYSGQPQHF. CDR3 DNA sequence: TGTGCCAGCAGTGATGAAGGGACTTACAGTGGGCAGCCCCAGCATTTT.

V gene TRBV7-9 combines with J gene TRBJ2-2, with TRBD1 identical over 8 bases. This CDR3 is 15 amino acids long. Germline CDR1 reads SEHNR; CDR2 reads FQNEAQ (reference sequence). V was clipped by 3 bases and J by 1 base; unmatched bases: 1. The CDR3 coding sequence is TGTGCCAGCAGCTTCGGGACAGGGAACACCGGGGAGCTGTTTTTT. Amino acid sequence: CASSFGTGNTGELFF. The full variable domain, with the rest looked up from reference TRBV7-9 and TRBJ2-2, is DTGVSQNPRHKITKRGQNVTFRCDPISEHNRLYWYRQTLGQGPEFLTYFQNEAQLEKSRLLSDRFSAERPKGSFSTLEIQRTEQGDSAMYLCASSFGTGNTGELFFGEGSRLTVL.

The J gene is TRBJ2-2, the V gene TRBV9; D is uncertain. The germline V and J ends were trimmed by 4 bases and 0 bases, with 10 bases remaining between them. The CDR3 spans 15 residues. CDR1 and CDR2 from the germline V gene are SGDLS and YYNGEE. CDR3: CASSPPVSNTGELFF. The DNA for the CDR3 is TGTGCCAGCAGCCCTCCGGTGTCGAACACCGGGGAGCTGTTTTTT.

The rearrangement joins TRBV24-1 to TRBJ2-5; 7 nucleotides align to TRBD2. CDR1 and CDR2 from the germline V gene are KGHDR and SFDVKD. The junction had 12 bases not matched to a gene; V was cut back by 4 bases and J by 5 bases. CDR3 length: 16 amino acids. The CDR3 here is CATSDGGGSRSETQYF. In DNA form, the CDR3 reads TGTGCCACCAGTGACGGGGGAGGGTCGAGATCGGAGACCCAGTACTTC.